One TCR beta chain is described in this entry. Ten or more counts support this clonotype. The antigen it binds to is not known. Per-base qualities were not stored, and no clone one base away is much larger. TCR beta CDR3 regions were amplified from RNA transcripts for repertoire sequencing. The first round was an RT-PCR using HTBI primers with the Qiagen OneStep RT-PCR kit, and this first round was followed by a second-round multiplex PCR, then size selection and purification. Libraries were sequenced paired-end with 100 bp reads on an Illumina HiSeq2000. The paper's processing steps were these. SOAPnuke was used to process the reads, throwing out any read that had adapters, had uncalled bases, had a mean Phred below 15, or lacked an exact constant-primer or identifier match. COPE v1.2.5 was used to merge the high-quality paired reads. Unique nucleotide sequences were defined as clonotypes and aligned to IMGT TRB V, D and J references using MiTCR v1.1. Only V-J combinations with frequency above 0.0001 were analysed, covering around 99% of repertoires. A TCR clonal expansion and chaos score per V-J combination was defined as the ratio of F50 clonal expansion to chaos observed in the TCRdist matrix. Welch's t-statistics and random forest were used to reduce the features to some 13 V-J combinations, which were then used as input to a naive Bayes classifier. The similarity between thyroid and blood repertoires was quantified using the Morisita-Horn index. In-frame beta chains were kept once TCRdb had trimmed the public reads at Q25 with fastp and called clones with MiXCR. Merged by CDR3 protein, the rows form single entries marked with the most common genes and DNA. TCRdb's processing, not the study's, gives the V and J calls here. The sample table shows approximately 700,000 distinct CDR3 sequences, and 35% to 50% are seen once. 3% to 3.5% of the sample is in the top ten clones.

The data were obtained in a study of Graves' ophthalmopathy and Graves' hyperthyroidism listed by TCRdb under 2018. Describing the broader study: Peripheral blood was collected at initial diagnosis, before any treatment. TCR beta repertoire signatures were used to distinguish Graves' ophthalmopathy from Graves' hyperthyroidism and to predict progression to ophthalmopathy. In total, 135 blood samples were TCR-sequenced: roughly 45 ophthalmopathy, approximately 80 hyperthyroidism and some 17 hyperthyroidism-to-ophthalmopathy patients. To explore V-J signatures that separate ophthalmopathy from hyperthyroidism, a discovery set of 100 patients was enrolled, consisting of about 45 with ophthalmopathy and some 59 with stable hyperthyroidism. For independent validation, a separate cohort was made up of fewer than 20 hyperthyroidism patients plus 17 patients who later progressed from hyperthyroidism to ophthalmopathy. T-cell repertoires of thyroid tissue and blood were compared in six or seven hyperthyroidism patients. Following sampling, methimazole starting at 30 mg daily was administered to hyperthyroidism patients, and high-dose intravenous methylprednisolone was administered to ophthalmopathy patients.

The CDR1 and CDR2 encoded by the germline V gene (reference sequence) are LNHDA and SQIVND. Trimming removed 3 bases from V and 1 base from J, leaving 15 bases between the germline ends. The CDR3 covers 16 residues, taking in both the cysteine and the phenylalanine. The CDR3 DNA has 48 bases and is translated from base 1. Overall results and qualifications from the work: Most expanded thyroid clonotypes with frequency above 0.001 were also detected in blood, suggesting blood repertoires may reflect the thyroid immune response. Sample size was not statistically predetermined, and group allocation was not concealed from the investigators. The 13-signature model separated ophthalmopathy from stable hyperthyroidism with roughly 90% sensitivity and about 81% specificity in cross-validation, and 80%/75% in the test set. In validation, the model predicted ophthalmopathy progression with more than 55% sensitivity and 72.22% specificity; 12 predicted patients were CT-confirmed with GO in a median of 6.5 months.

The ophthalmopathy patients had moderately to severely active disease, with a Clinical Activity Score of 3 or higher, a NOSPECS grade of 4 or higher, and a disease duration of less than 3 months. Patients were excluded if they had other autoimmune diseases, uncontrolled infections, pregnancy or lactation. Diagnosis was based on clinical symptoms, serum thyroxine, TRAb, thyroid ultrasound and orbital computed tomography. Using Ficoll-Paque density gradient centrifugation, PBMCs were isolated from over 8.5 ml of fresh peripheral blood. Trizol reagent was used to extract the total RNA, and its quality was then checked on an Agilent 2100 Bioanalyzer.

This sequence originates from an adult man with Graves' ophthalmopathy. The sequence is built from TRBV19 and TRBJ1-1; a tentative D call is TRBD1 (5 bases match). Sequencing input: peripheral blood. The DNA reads TGTGCCAGTAGTATTAGCGGGCGACAGCCGAACACTGAAGCTTTCTTT. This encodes CASSISGRQPNTEAFF.